This T cell receptor (beta chain) was captured in a study of T cells expressing NK-cell markers. In the study overall: Sequenced donors, eight in total, included seven who were HCMV-seropositive and one who was seronegative. General study points: In a handful of donors, dominant CD3+CD56+NKG2C+ clones formed roughly 1.0-8% of CD8+ cells.

TCRdb processed the 5' RACE reads again and assigns one entry to each CDR3 protein, with no DNA. The table for this sample gives about 160,000 distinct CDR3 sequences. CDR3 length: 13 residues. In germline, CDR1 is LNHDA, CDR2 SQIVND (reference sequence). Turning to this clonotype: The antigen is undetermined.

The clonotype comes from a woman aged 18 to 69 in good health. This chain connects TRBV19 to TRBJ1-5. Sequenced input: blood T cells: a sorted CD56 or NKG2C T cell subset, CD4+ or CD8+ T cells, or bulk PBMC T cells (not recorded which). CDR3 sequence reads: CASSIGPWQPQHF.